This TCR beta chain is from a study of T cell responses to AZD1222 COVID-19 vaccine. Study observations and caveats: CD4 TCRs associated with vaccination spanned spike, dominating at 160-218 and 743-854. At study baseline, merely roughly 6 AZD1222 recipients were seropositive. Donors skewed white British and female; clonal diversity was possibly underestimated.

The CDR3 extends over 13 amino acids. Trimming took 6 bases from V and 4 from J, leaving 10 bases between them. In germline, CDR1 is MNHEY, CDR2 SVGAGI. Sequenced by immunoSEQ multiplex PCR; TCRdb stores in-frame clones only, minus some. There are approximately 130,000 clones in the sample; around nine tenths occur only once, and around 30% lies in the top ten. This clone has just a few counts. What it binds is unknown. This specimen was peripheral blood, taken on day 0 of AZD1222 vaccination. The clonotype was recovered from an adult in good health. The chain has TRBV6-5 and TRBJ1-5, with D possibly being TRBD1 (5 bases). Written as DNA, the CDR3 is TGTGCCAGCAGGGCAGGGCGGAATCAGCCCCAGCATTTT. Residues: CASRAGRNQPQHF.